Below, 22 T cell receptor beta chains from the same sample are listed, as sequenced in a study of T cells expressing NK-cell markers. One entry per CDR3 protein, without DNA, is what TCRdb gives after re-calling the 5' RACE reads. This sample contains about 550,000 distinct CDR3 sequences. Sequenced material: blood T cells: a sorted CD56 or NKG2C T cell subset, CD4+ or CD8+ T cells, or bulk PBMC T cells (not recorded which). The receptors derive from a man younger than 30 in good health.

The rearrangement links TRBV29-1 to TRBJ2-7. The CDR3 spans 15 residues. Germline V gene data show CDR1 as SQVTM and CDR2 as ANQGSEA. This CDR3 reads CSVEDQGRGSYEQYF.

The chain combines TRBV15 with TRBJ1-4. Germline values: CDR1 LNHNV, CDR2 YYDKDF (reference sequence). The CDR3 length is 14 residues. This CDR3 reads CATSRRPVGEKLFF.

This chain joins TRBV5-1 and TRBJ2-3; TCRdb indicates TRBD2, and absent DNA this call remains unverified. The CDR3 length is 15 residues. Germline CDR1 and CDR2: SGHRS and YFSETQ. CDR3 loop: CASSLTSGSSDTQYF.

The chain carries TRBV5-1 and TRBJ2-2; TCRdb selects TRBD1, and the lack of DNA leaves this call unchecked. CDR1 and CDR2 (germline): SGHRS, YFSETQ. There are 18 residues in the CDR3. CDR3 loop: CASSLAGTGRHFTGELFF. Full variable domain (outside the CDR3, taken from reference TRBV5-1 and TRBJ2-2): KAGVTQTPRYLIKTRGQQVTLSCSPISGHRSVSWYQQTPGQGLQFLFEYFSETQRNKGNFPGRFSGRQFSNSRSEMNVSTLELGDSALYLCASSLAGTGRHFTGELFFGEGSRLTVL.

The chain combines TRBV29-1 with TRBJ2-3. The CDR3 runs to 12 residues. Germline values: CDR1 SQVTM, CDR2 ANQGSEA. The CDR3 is CSVEVSSDTQYF.

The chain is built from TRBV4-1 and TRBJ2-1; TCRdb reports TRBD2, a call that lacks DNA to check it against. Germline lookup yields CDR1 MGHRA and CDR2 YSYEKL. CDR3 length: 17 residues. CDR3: CASSRGLREGQRDEQFF.

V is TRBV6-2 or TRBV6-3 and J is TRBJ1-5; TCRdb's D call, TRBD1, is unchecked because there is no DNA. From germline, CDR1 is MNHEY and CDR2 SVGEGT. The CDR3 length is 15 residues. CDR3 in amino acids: CASSYSGGSGQPQHF.

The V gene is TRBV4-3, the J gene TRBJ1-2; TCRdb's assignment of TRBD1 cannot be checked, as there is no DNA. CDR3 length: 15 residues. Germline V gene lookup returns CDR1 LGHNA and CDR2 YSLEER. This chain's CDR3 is CASSPSTRELYGYTF.

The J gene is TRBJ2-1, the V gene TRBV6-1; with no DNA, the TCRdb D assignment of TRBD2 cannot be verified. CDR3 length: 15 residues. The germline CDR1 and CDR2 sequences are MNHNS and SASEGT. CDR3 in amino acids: CARGGGTSGIDEQFF.

CDR3 protein: CASSVVSGSYGYTF. The chain recombines TRBV9 with TRBJ1-2; TCRdb's D call of TRBD1 is untestable without DNA. The germline CDR1 and CDR2 sequences are SGDLS and YYNGEE. The CDR3 has 14 amino acids.

The CDR3 is CASSEGTGNSNQPQHF. The rearrangement joins TRBV5-1 to TRBJ1-5; TCRdb selects TRBD1, and the lack of DNA leaves this call unchecked. The CDR3 covers 16 residues. Germline CDR1 SGHRS, CDR2 YFSETQ.

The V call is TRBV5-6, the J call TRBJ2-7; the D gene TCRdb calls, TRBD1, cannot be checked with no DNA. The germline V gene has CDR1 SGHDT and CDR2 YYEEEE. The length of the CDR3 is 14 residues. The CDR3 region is CASSRQDRNYGQYF. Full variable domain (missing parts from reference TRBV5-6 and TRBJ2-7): DAGVTQSPTHLIKTRGQQVTLRCSPKSGHDTVSWYQQALGQGPQFIFQYYEEEERQRGNFPDRFSGHQFPNYSSELNVNALLLGDSALYLCASSRQDRNYGQYFGPGTRLTVT.

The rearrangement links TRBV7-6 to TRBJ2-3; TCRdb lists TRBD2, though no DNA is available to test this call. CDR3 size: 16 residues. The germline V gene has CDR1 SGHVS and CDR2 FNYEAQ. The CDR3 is CASRNSGRAEADTQYF.

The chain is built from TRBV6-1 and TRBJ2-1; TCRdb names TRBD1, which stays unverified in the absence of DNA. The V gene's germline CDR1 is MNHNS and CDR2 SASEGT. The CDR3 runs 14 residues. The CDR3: CATRIPGAYNEQFF.

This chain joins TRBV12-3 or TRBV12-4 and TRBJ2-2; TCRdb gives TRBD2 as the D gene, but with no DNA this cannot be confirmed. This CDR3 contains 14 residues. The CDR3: CASSFQREIGELFF.

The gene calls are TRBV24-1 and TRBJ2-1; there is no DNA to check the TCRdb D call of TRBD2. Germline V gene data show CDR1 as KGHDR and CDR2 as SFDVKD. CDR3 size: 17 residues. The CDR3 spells CATSDPTGLAGVNEQFF.

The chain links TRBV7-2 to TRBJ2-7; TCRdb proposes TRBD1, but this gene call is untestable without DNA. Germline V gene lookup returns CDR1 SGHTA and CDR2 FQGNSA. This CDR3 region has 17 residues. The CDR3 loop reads CASSLYGLPGVSYEQYF.

Here the CDR3 reads CASSKPEGINYGYTF. This chain links TRBV6-1 with TRBJ1-2; TCRdb proposes TRBD1, but this gene call is untestable without DNA. Germline-derived CDR1 and CDR2 are MNHNS and SASEGT. The CDR3 consists of 15 residues.

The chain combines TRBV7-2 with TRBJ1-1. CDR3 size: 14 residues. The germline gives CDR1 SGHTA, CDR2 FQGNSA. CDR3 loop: CASGRGTANTEAFF.

The CDR3 is CATSRDLTSGSENEQFF. This chain links TRBV15 with TRBJ2-1; there is no DNA to check the TCRdb D call of TRBD2. The germline gives CDR1 LNHNV, CDR2 YYDKDF (reference sequence). CDR3 length: 17 residues.

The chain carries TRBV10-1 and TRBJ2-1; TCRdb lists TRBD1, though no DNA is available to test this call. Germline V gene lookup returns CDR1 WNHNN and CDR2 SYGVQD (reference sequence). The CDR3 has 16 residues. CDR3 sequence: CASSPEGGLAYNEQFF.

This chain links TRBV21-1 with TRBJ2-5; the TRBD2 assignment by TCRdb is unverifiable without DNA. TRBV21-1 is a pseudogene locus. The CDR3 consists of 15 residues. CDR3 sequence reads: CASSNTGTRWETQYF.